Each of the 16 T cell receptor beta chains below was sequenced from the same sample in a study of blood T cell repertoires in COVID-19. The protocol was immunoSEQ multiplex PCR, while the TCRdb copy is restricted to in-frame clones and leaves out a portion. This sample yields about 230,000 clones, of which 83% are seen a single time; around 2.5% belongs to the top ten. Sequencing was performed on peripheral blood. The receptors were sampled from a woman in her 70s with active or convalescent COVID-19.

The CDR3 region has the DNA TGTGCCAGTAGTATAGGTTCTCCGTCCGGAGCTTTCTTT. Translating gives CASSIGSPSGAFF. The chain uses TRBV19 and TRBJ1-1; D gene uncertain. The germline V gene encodes CDR1 LNHDA and CDR2 SQIVND (reference sequence). V lost 1 base and J lost 10, with 13 bases in between. CDR3 length equals 13 residues.

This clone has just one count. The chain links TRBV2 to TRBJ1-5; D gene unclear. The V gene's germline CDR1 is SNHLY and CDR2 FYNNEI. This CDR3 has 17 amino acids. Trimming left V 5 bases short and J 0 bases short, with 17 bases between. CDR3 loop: CASSPQTPLYSNQPQHF. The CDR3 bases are TGTGCCAGCAGTCCACAGACACCCTTGTATAGCAATCAGCCCCAGCATTTT.

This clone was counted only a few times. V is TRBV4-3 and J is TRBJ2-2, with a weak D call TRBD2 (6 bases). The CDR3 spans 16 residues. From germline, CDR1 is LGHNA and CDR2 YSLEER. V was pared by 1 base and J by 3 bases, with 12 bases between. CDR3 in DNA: TGCGCCAGCAGCCAAGGTCTAAGGGAGGACACCGGGGAGCTGTTTTTT. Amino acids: CASSQGLREDTGELFF.

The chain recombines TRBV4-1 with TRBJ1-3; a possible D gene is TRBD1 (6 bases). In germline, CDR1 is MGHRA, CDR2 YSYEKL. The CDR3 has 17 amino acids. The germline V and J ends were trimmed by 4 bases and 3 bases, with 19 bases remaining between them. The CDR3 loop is CASSRIQGSGYGNTIYF. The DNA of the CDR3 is TGCGCCAGCAGCCGAATACAGGGAAGTGGGTATGGAAACACCATATATTTT.

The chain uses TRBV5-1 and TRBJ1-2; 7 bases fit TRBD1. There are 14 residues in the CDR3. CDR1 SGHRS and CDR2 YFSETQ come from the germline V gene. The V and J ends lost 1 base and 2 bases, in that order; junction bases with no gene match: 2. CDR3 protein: CASSLQDRNYGYTF. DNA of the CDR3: TGCGCCAGCAGCTTGCAGGACAGGAACTATGGCTACACCTTC.

CDR3: CASFSPGGQETQYF. As DNA, the CDR3 is TGCGCCAGCTTCAGCCCGGGGGGCCAAGAGACCCAGTACTTC. This chain joins TRBV5-1 and TRBJ2-5; the match to TRBD2 covers 7 bases. The junction had 7 bases not matched to a gene; V was cut back by 7 bases and J by 1 base. The CDR3 runs to 14 residues. In germline, CDR1 is SGHRS, CDR2 YFSETQ.

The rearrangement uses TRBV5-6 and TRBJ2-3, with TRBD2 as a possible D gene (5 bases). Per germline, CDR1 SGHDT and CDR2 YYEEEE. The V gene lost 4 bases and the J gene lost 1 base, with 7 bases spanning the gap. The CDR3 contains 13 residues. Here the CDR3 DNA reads TGTGCCAGCAGCCGGACTGGCACAGATACGCAGTATTTT. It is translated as CASSRTGTDTQYF.

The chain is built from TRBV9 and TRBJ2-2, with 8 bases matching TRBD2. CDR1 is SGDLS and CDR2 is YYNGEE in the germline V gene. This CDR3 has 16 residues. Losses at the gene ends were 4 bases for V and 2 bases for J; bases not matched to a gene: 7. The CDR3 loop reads CASSYLTSGNTGELFF. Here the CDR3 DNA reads TGTGCCAGCAGCTACCTTACTAGCGGTAACACCGGGGAGCTGTTTTTT.

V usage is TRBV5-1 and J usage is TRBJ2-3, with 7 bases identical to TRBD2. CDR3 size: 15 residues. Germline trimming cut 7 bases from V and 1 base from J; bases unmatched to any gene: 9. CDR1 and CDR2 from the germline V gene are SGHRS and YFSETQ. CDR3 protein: CASWAGVRGTDTQYF. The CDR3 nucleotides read TGCGCCAGCTGGGCGGGAGTGAGAGGCACAGATACGCAGTATTTT.

CDR3 loop: CASRRQGAGGELFF. As DNA, the CDR3 is TGTGCCAGCAGACGACAGGGGGCAGGCGGGGAGCTGTTTTTT. This sequence joins TRBV6-4 and TRBJ2-2; 10 bases match TRBD1. The CDR3 runs to 14 residues. In germline, CDR1 is MRHNA, CDR2 SNTAGT. The trim removed 6 bases at V and 7 bases at J, leaving 5 bases unmatched.

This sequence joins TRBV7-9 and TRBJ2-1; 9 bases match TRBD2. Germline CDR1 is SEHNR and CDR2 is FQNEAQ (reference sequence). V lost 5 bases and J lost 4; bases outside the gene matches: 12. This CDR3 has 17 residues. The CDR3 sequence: CASSLTGLATSYNEQFF. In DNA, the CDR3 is TGTGCCAGCAGCCTAACGGGACTAGCCACTTCTTACAATGAGCAGTTCTTC.

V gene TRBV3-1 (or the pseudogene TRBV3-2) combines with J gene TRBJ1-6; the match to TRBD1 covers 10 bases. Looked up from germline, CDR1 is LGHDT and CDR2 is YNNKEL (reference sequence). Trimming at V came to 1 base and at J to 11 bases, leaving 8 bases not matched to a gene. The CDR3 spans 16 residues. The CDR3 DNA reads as TGTGCCAGCAGCCAAGGATTACCGGGACAGGGGACACCCCTCCACTTT. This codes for CASSQGLPGQGTPLHF.

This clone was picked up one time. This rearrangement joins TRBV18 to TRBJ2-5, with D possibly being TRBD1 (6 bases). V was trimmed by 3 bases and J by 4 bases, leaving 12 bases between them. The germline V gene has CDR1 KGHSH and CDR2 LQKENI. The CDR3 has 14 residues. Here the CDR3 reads CASSPVQGRETQYF. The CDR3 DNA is TGTGCCAGCTCACCTGTCCAGGGGCGAGAGACCCAGTACTTC.

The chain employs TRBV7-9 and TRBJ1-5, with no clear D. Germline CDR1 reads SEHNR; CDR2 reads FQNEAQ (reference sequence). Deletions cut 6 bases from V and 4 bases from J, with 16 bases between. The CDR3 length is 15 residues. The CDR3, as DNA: TGTGCCAGCAGTCCCGAGGATATGTGGAATCAGCCCCAGCATTTT. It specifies CASSPEDMWNQPQHF.

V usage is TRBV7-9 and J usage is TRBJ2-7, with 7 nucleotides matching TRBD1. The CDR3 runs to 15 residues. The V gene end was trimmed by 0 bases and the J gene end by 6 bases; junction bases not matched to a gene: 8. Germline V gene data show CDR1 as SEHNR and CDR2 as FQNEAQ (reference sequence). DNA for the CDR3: TGTGCCAGCAGCTTAGCCGAAACAGGGGAAGGCGAGCAGTACTTC. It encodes CASSLAETGEGEQYF. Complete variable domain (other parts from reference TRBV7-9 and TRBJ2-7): DTGVSQNPRHKITKRGQNVTFRCDPISEHNRLYWYRQTLGQGPEFLTYFQNEAQLEKSRLLSDRFSAERPKGSFSTLEIQRTEQGDSAMYLCASSLAETGEGEQYFGPGTRLTVT.

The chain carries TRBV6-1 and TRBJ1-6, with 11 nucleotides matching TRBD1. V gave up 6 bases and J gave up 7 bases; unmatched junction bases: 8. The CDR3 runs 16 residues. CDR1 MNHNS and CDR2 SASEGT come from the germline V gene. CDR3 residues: CASSELRDRGNSPLHF. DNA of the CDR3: TGTGCCAGCAGCGAACTCCGGGACAGGGGGAATTCACCCCTCCACTTT.